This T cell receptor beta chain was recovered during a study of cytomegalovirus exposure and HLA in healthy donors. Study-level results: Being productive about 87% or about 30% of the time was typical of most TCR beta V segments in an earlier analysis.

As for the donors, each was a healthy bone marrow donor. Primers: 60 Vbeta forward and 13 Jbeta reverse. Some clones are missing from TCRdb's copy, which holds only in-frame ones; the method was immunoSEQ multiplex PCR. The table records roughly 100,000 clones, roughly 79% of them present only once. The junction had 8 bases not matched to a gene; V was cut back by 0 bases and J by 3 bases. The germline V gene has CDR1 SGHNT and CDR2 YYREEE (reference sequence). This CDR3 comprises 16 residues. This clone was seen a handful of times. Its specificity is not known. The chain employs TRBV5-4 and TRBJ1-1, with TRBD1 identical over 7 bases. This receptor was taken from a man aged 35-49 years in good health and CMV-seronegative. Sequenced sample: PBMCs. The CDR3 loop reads CASSLGSGQGDTEAFF. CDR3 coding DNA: TGTGCCAGCAGCTTGGGTTCAGGGCAGGGGGACACTGAAGCTTTCTTT.